Described below is a single T cell receptor beta chain sequence and its context. Antigen: not known. Assay: immunoSEQ multiplex PCR; the TCRdb copy retains only in-frame clones and omits some. The sample shows about 2.2 million clones, just over 90% of them seen only once. These data belong to a study of shared clonotypes between healthy human individuals. General study results and limits: A small donor pool kept down the genetic and exposure-history diversity that was represented. Sequencing depth was a factor that was expected to affect clonotype sharing among donors.

Naive CD8 cells were CD45RO-negative, positively selected for CCR7, excluding terminally differentiated effector memory CD45RA+ cells. Germline lookup yields CDR1 MDHEN and CDR2 SYDVKM. The V and J ends lost 6 bases and 0 bases respectively, with 24 bases between them. CDR3 size: 18 residues. The rearrangement joins TRBV28 to TRBJ2-7; D is unclear. This TCR was sampled from a man younger than 35 in good health. Some clones in this sample may be carry-over from other donors' samples. Input material: naive CD8+ T cells from PBMCs. The CDR3: CASSSKPKGLFSSYEQYF. The CDR3 region has the DNA TGTGCCAGCAGCTCAAAGCCCAAAGGGCTGTTTAGCTCCTACGAGCAGTACTTC.